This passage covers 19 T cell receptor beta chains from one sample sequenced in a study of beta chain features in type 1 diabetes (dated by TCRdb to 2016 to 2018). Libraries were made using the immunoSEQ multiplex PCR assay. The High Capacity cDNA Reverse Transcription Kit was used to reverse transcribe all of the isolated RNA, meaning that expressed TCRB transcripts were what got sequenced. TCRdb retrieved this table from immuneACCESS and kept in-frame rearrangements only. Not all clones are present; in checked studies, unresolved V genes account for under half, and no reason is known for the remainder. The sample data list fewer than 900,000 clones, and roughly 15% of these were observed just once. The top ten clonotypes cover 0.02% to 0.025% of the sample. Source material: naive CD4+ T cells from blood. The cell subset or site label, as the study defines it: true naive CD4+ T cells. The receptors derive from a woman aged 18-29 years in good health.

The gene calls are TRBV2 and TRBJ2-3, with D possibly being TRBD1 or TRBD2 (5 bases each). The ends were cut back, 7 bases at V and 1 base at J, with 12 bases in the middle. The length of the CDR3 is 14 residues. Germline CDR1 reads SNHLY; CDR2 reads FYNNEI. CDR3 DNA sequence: TGTGCCAGCACCCTAGTGGGGGGCACAGATACGCAGTATTTT. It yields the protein CASTLVGGTDTQYF. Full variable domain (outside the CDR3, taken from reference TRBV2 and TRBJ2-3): EPEVTQTPSHQVTQMGQEVILRCVPISNHLYFYWYRQILGQKVEFLVSFYNNEISEKSEIFDDQFSVERPDGSNFTLKIRSTKLEDSAMYFCASTLVGGTDTQYFGPGTRLTVL.

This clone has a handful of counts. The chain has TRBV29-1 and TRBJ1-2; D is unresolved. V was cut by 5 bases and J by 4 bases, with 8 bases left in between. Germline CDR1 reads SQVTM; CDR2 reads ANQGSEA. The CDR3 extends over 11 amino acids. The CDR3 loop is CSVYRIYGYTF. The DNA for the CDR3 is TGCAGCGTTTATAGGATCTATGGCTACACCTTC.

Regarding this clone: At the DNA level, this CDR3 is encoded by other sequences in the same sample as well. CDR3 DNA sequence: TGTGCCAGCAGCGTAAGAGCGGCGAACACCGGGGAGCTGTTTTTT. Amino acid sequence: CASSVRAANTGELFF. The rearrangement joins TRBV9 to TRBJ2-2, with a tentative D call TRBD2 (5 bases). Per the germline V gene, CDR1 is SGDLS and CDR2 is YYNGEE. The length of the CDR3 is 15 residues. Trimming removed 1 base at V and 0 bases at J, with 7 bases between.

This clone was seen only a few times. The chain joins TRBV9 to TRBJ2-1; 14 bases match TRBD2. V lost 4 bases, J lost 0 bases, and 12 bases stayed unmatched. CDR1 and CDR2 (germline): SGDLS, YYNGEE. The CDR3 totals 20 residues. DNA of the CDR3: TGTGCCAGCAGCCAAGGACTAGCGGGAGGAACACGGAGCTCCTACAATGAGCAGTTCTTC. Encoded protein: CASSQGLAGGTRSSYNEQFF.

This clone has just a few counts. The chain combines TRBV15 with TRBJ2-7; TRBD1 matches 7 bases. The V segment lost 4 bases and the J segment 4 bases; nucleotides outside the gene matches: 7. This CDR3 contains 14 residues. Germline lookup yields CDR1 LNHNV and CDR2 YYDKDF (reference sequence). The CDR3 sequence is CATSINRGAYEQYF. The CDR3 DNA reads TGTGCCACCAGCATCAACAGGGGCGCATACGAGCAGTACTTC.

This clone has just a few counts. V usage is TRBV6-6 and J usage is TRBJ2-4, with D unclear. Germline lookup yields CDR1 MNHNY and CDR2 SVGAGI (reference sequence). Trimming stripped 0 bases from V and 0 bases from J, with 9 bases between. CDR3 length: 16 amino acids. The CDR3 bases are TGTGCCAGCAGTTACTCCACACCGCTAGCCAAAAACATTCAGTACTTC. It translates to CASSYSTPLAKNIQYF.

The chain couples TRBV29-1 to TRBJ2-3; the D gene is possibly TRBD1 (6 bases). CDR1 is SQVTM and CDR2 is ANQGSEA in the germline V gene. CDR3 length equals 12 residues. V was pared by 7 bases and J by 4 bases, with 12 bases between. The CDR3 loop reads CSGGQLPDTQYF. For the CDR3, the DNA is TGCAGCGGGGGGCAGCTGCCAGATACGCAGTATTTT.

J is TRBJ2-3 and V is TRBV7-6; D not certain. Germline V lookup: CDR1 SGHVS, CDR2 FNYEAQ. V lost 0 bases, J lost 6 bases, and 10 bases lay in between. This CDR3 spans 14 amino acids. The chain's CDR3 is CASSLAAIGDTQYF. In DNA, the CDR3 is TGTGCCAGCAGCTTAGCTGCCATAGGGGATACGCAGTATTTT.

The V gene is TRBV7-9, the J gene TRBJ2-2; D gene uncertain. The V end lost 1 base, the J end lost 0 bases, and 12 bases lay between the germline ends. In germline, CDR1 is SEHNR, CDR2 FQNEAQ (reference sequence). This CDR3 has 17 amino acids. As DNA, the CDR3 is TGTGCCAGCAGCTTAGGGTTCACAATCCCGAACACCGGGGAGCTGTTTTTT. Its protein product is CASSLGFTIPNTGELFF. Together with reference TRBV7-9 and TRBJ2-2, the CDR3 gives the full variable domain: DTGVSQNPRHKITKRGQNVTFRCDPISEHNRLYWYRQTLGQGPEFLTYFQNEAQLEKSRLLSDRFSAERPKGSFSTLEIQRTEQGDSAMYLCASSLGFTIPNTGELFFGEGSRLTVL.

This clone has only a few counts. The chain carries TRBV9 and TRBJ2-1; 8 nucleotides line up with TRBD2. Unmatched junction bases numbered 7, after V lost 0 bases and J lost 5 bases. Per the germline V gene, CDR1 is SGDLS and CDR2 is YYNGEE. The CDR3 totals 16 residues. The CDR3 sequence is CASSVGVTSENNEQFF. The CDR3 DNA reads TGTGCCAGCAGCGTAGGGGTGACTAGCGAGAACAATGAGCAGTTCTTC.

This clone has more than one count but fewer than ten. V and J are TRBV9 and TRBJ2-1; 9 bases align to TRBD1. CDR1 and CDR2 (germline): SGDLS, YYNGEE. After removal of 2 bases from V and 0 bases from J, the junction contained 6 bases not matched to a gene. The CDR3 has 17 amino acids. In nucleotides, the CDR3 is TGTGCCAGCAGCGTGACTACAGGGGGCTTCTCCTACAATGAGCAGTTCTTC. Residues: CASSVTTGGFSYNEQFF.

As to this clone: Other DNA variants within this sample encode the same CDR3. In DNA, the CDR3 is TGTGCCAGTAGTATAAGGGGGAGGAACACTGAAGCTTTCTTT. Encoded protein: CASSIRGRNTEAFF. The chain joins TRBV19 to TRBJ1-1; D may be TRBD1 (6 bases). The CDR3 sequence is 14 residues long. Trimming left V 2 bases short and J 1 base short, with 8 bases between. CDR1 LNHDA and CDR2 SQIVND come from the germline V gene (reference sequence).

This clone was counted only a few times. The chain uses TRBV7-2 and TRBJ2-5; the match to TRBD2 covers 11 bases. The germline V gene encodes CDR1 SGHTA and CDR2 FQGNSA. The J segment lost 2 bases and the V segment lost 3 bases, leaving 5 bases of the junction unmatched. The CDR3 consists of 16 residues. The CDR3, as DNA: TGTGCCAGCAGCTTGGCTAGCGGGAGGAATCAAGAGACCCAGTACTTC. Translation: CASSLASGRNQETQYF. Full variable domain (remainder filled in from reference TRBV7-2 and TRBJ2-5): GAGVSQSPSNKVTEKGKDVELRCDPISGHTALYWYRQSLGQGLEFLIYFQGNSAPDKSGLPSDRFSAERTGGSVSTLTIQRTQQEDSAVYLCASSLASGRNQETQYFGPGTRLLVL.

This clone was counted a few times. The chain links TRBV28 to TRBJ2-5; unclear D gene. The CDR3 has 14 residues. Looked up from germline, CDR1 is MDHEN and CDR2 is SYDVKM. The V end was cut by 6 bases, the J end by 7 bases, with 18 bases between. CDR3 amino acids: CASSTVLPKGTQYF. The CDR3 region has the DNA TGTGCCAGCAGCACCGTTCTTCCTAAGGGGACCCAGTACTTC.

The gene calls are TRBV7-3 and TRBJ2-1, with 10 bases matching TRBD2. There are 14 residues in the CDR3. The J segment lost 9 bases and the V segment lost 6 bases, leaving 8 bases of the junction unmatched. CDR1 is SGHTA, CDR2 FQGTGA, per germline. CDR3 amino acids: CASSAGTSVSEQFF. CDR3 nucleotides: TGTGCCAGCAGTGCCGGGACTAGCGTGTCTGAGCAGTTCTTC.

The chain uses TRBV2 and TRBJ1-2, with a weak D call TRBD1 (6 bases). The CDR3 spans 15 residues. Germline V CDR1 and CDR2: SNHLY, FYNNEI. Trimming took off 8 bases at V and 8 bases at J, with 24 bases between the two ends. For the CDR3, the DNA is TGTGCCAGCTCAAGGACAGTGCCTAAAGCGACCGGCTACACCTTC. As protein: CASSRTVPKATGYTF.

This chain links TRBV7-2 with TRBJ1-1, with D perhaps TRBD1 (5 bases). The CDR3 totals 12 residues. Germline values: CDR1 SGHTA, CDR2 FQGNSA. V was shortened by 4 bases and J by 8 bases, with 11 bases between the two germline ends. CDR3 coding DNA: TGTGCCAGCAGCTACGGCCGGGGGGAAGCTTTCTTT. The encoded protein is CASSYGRGEAFF.

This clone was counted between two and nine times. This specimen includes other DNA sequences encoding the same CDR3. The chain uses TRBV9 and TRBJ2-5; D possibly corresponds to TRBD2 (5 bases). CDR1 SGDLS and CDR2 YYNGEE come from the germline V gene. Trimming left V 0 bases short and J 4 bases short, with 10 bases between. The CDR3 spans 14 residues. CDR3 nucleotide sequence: TGTGCCAGCAGCGTAGCGGTAGGGAGAGAGACCCAGTACTTC. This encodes CASSVAVGRETQYF.

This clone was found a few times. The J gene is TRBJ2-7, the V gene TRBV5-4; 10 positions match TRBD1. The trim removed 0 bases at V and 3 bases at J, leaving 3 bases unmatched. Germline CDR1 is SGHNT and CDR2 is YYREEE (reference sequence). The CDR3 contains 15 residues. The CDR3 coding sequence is TGTGCCAGCAGCTTGGGGGGGACAGGGGTCTACGAGCAGTACTTC. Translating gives CASSLGGTGVYEQYF.